This T cell receptor (beta chain) was captured in a study of blood T cell repertoires in COVID-19. Study information: COVID-19 samples collected from the United States, Italy and Spain covered acute and convalescent phases.

In the study's own analysis: Nucleated cell number was recorded as an estimate derived from reference gene primer amplification. Sequencing used immunoSEQ multiplex PCR; TCRdb keeps in-frame clones, though not all of them. V, J and clone size reflect that table, while D and trimming were determined from the DNA. The sample shows fewer than 500,000 clones, 75% to 90% of them seen only once. This CDR3 comprises 13 residues. V lost 5 bases to trimming and J lost 3 bases, with 11 bases between them. The clonotype originates from a woman in her twenties or thirties with acute or convalescent COVID-19. Sequencing was carried out using peripheral blood. The rearrangement joins TRBV12-3 or TRBV12-4 to TRBJ2-7; D not certain. The CDR3, as DNA: TGTGCCAGCAGTGATTCCCTGAGCTACGAGCAGTACTTC. Translation gives CASSDSLSYEQYF.